These T cell receptor beta chains were read from a single sample in a study of radiation and T cells in renal cell carcinoma. Only in-frame clones appear in the TCRdb table, and some are missing; sequencing was by immunoSEQ multiplex PCR. The table records approximately 120,000 clones, about four fifths of them present only once. Sequences were derived from blood, sampled from a patient whose treatment included radiotherapy and nephrectomy. Receptor source: a man aged 50-60 years with renal cell carcinoma. Each CDR3 is given with its conserved first and last residue. A D gene is named only where the DNA matches it firmly. Only some rows state a clone size, as once, few, many or a class for expanded clones.

>TRBV30|13|few|TRBJ1-5|-
TGTGCCTGGAGGGGACAAGGCAATCAGCCCCAGCATTTT
CAWRGQGNQPQHF
>TRBV4-1|15|-|TRBJ2-7|-
TGCGCCAGCAGCCAAGCCAGCGCACGGTCCTACGAGCAGTACTTC
CASSQASARSYEQYF
>TRBV7-2|13|once|TRBJ1-2|-
TGTGCCAGCAGCCCGGACAGAAACTATGGCTACACCTTC
CASSPDRNYGYTF
>TRBV15|13|-|TRBJ1-5|-
TGTGCCACTGCAGGGGAGCGCAATCAGCCCCAGCATTTT
CATAGERNQPQHF
>TRBV2|16|-|TRBJ1-5|TRBD1
TGTGCCAGCAGTTGGGACAGCCTGGGGGGCAATCAGCCCCAGCATTTT
CASSWDSLGGNQPQHF
>TRBV7-7|15|-|TRBJ2-5|-
TGTGCTAGCAGCCTAACGGGCGCCCTGGGGGAGACCCAGTACTTC
CASSLTGALGETQYF
>TRBV2|14|-|TRBJ1-5|-
TGTGCCAGCAGTGTGACACATAGCAATCAGCCCCAGCATTTT
CASSVTHSNQPQHF
>TRBV28|17|-|TRBJ1-2|-
TGTGCCAGCACAACAGGGCAATCAGCGAATCGAAACTATGGCTACACCTTC
CASTTGQSANRNYGYTF
>TRBV6-6|13|-|TRBJ1-5|-
TGTGCCAGCAGTCGGACAGACAATCAGCCCCAGCATTTT
CASSRTDNQPQHF
>TRBV5-1|13|-|TRBJ2-3|TRBD1
TGCGCCAGCAGGACAGGGGCAACAGATACGCAGTATTTT
CASRTGATDTQYF
>TRBV7-9|18|-|TRBJ2-5|-
TGTGCCAGCAGCCCACCCTCGGGGGCAGCTCAGTACCAAGAGACCCAGTACTTC
CASSPPSGAAQYQETQYF
>TRBV28|12|-|TRBJ2-5|-
TGTGCCAGCAACCAGGGCCCGGAGACCCAGTACTTC
CASNQGPETQYF
>TRBV4-1|14|-|TRBJ2-1|TRBD2
TGCGCCAGCAGCCCGGGACTAGCAATAAATGAGCAGTTCTTC
CASSPGLAINEQFF
>TRBV11-2|16|-|TRBJ1-3|-
TGTGCCAGCAGCCTAGGGCGGCTCGTCTCTGGAAACACCATATATTTT
CASSLGRLVSGNTIYF
>TRBV5-4|15|-|TRBJ2-7|TRBD2
TGTGCCAGCAGCCCGGGACTAGCGCGAGGGGACGAGCAGTACTTC
CASSPGLARGDEQYF
>TRBV5-4|12|-|TRBJ2-5|-
TGTGCCAGCAGCTTGCCCCAAGAGACCCAGTACTTC
CASSLPQETQYF
>TRBV11-2|14|-|TRBJ2-7|-
TGTGCCAGCAGCTTAGTAACTGGCTCCTACGAGCAGTACTTC
CASSLVTGSYEQYF
>TRBV6-4|13|-|TRBJ1-1|-
TGTGCCAGCAGAGGACAGCCGAACACTGAAGCTTTCTTT
CASRGQPNTEAFF
>TRBV27|13|-|TRBJ2-7|-
TGTGCCAGCAGTTTATGGCAAAACTACGAGCAGTACTTC
CASSLWQNYEQYF
>TRBV28|15|-|TRBJ2-7|-
TGTGCCAGCACCTCAGGGAGCCACCTCTCCTACGAGCAGTACTTC
CASTSGSHLSYEQYF
>TRBV27|13|-|TRBJ2-4|TRBD2
TGTGCCAGCAGTCCGGGACTAGCGAACATTCAGTACTTC
CASSPGLANIQYF
>TRBV19|13|-|TRBJ2-1|-
TGTGCCAGTAATCCTGGCTTGCACAATGAGCAGTTCTTC
CASNPGLHNEQFF
>TRBV7-3|14|-|TRBJ2-5|TRBD1
TGTGCCAGCAGCCCCGGACAGGGAAGAGAGACCCAGTACTTC
CASSPGQGRETQYF
>TRBV11-2|15|-|TRBJ1-1|-
TGTGCCAGCAGCTTAGGGTCCAGGGGCGACACTGAAGCTTTCTTT
CASSLGSRGDTEAFF
>TRBV2|14|-|TRBJ2-2|-
TGTGCCAGCAGTCGTAATCGGGGAACCGGGGAGCTGTTTTTT
CASSRNRGTGELFF
>TRBV18|13|-|TRBJ2-7|-
TGTGCCAGCCGCTCGGGAGCATCCTACGAGCAGTACTTC
CASRSGASYEQYF
>TRBV27|15|-|TRBJ2-3|-
TGTGCCAGCAGTTCACTAGCCAACCTTGCAGATACGCAGTATTTT
CASSSLANLADTQYF
>TRBV5-1|14|-|TRBJ2-3|-
TGCGCCAGCAGCTTGGTTGATTCCACAGATACGCAGTATTTT
CASSLVDSTDTQYF
>TRBV6-6|14|-|TRBJ1-2|TRBD1
TGTGCCAGCAGTACAGGGGAGGGAAACTATGGCTACACCTTC
CASSTGEGNYGYTF
>TRBV2|13|-|TRBJ1-5|-
TGTGCCAGCACCGTGGGGGGTGGTCAGCCCCAGCATTTT
CASTVGGGQPQHF
>TRBV4-3|20|-|TRBJ2-2|-
TGCGCCAGCAGCCAAGAACTCTACGGTATTGGGGGGACGAACACCGGGGAGCTGTTTTTT
CASSQELYGIGGTNTGELFF
>TRBV4-1|14|-|TRBJ2-7|TRBD1
TGCGCCAGCAGCCAGGGCAGGGGGACCTACGAGCAGTACTTC
CASSQGRGTYEQYF
>TRBV7-2|15|-|TRBJ1-1|-
TGTGCCAGCAGCTTAGTTGTGGGGGCAAACACTGAAGCTTTCTTT
CASSLVVGANTEAFF